Presented here are 28 T cell receptor beta chains from one specimen sequenced in a study of cytomegalovirus exposure and HLA in healthy donors (dated by TCRdb to 2016 to 2017). Receptor amplification or capture employed the immunoSEQ multiplex PCR assay. A mixture of 60 forward primers for TCR Vbeta segments and 13 reverse primers for TCR Jbeta segments was used in the multiplex PCR. Imported from immuneACCESS, the table was reduced by TCRdb to in-frame sequences with V and J called. These copies leave out some clones; in studies compared against another copy, an unresolved V gene accounts for under half, and the cause of the remainder is not known. The table for this sample lists tens of thousands of clones; approximately 84% of them were counted only once. The ten biggest clones cover 1.2% of the sample. Input material: PBMCs. These receptors originate from a girl aged 2 to 10 in good health and CMV-seropositive.

The chain is built from TRBV11-3 and TRBJ1-1; TRBD1 is a possible D gene (5 bases). The germline V and J ends were trimmed by 3 bases and 4 bases, with 12 bases remaining between them. CDR1 and CDR2 from the germline V gene are SGHNT and YENEEA. The CDR3 length is 14 residues. The CDR3 is CASSFGRVGTEAFF. CDR3 DNA sequence: TGTGCCAGCAGCTTCGGCAGGGTGGGCACTGAAGCTTTCTTT.

This clone was found many times. The CDR3 nucleotides read TGTGCCAGCAGTGAACTAGCGGGAGGGCCAGATACGCAGTATTTT. Its protein is CASSELAGGPDTQYF. The V and J genes are TRBV6-1 and TRBJ2-3; 12 bases map to TRBD2. The junction had 1 base not matched to a gene; V was cut back by 2 bases and J by 4 bases. CDR1 is MNHNS and CDR2 is SASEGT in the germline V gene. CDR3 length equals 15 residues.

This chain uses TRBV6-5 with TRBJ2-1; D possibly corresponds to TRBD1 (6 bases). Trimming stripped 4 bases from V and 5 bases from J, with 12 bases between. Germline CDR1 and CDR2: MNHEY and SVGAGI. This CDR3 contains 14 residues. The CDR3 sequence is CASSSGTLNNEQFF. In DNA form, the CDR3 reads TGTGCCAGCAGTTCGGGGACACTTAACAATGAGCAGTTCTTC.

The sample holds a few counts of this clone. The CDR3 DNA is TGTGCCAGCAGCCCTGATACCGCCGGAGGGGATCAGTACTTC. Translating gives CASSPDTAGGDQYF. The rearrangement joins TRBV5-6 to TRBJ2-7; tentatively, D is TRBD2 (6 bases). Trimming stripped 4 bases from V and 10 bases from J, with 21 bases between. The CDR3 is 14 amino acids. The germline V gene encodes CDR1 SGHDT and CDR2 YYEEEE. The full variable domain, in which reference TRBV5-6 and TRBJ2-7 provide the parts outside the CDR3, is DAGVTQSPTHLIKTRGQQVTLRCSPKSGHDTVSWYQQALGQGPQFIFQYYEEEERQRGNFPDRFSGHQFPNYSSELNVNALLLGDSALYLCASSPDTAGGDQYFGPGTRLTVT.

The chain is built from TRBV7-2 and TRBJ1-3; weak D call: TRBD1 (6 bases). V dropped 5 bases and J dropped 0 bases, with 14 bases sitting between them. CDR3 length equals 16 residues. Germline V gives CDR1 SGHTA, CDR2 FQGNSA. This CDR3 is CASSPGTPYSGNTIYF. The DNA for the CDR3 is TGTGCCAGCAGCCCCGGGACACCTTACTCTGGAAACACCATATATTTT.

The table lists this clone with a few counts. The chain couples TRBV6-1 to TRBJ1-3, with 7 bases that match TRBD1. The J segment lost 4 bases and the V segment lost 4 bases, leaving 16 bases of the junction unmatched. CDR3 size: 18 residues. CDR1 is MNHNS and CDR2 is SASEGT in the germline V gene. For the CDR3, the DNA is TGTGCCAGCAGTGGATCAATACAGGGGCCTTTAGCCGGAAACACCATATATTTT. This sequence encodes CASSGSIQGPLAGNTIYF.

This clone was counted between two and nine times. The CDR3 DNA reads as TGTGCCAGCAGGCTAGCGGGAGGGTTGACGCAGTATTTT. Translating it yields CASRLAGGLTQYF. The chain employs TRBV25-1 and TRBJ2-3; the match to TRBD2 covers 12 bases. The CDR3 contains 13 residues. CDR1 and CDR2 (germline): MGHDK, SYGVNS. Trimming cost V 6 bases and J 9 bases; bases outside gene matches: 4.

The V call is TRBV18, the J call TRBJ2-1, with D possibly being TRBD2 (5 bases). The CDR3 sequence is 15 residues long. The germline V and J ends were trimmed by 2 bases and 5 bases, with 13 bases remaining between them. Per the germline V gene, CDR1 is KGHSH and CDR2 is LQKENI. In DNA form, the CDR3 reads TGTGCCAGCTCACCAATCGTAGGGAGTAACAATGAGCAGTTCTTC. It yields the protein CASSPIVGSNNEQFF. Using reference TRBV18 and TRBJ2-1 for the parts outside the CDR3, the full variable domain is NAGVMQNPRHLVRRRGQEARLRCSPMKGHSHVYWYRQLPEEGLKFMVYLQKENIIDESGMPKERFSAEFPKEGPSILRIQQVVRGDSAAYFCASSPIVGSNNEQFFGPGTRLTVL.

The rearrangement joins TRBV6-1 to TRBJ2-2; 10 bases match TRBD2. With V trimmed by 0 bases and J by 7 bases, 8 bases remained unmatched. CDR1 MNHNS and CDR2 SASEGT come from the germline V gene. The CDR3 extends over 17 amino acids. In nucleotides, the CDR3 is TGTGCCAGCAGTGAAGCCCCAGCGGGAGGGGGTATCGGGGAGCTGTTTTTT. The encoded protein is CASSEAPAGGGIGELFF.

The rearrangement links TRBV6-5 to TRBJ2-7, with TRBD1 as a possible D gene (6 bases). The CDR3 consists of 14 residues. Trimming stripped 6 bases from V and 3 bases from J, with 15 bases between. Germline CDR1 is MNHEY and CDR2 is SVGAGI. The CDR3 DNA is TGTGCCAGCAGATTATCAACAGGGATCTACGAGCAGTACTTC. Amino acids: CASRLSTGIYEQYF.

With regard to this clone: Other DNA sequences in the sample encode the same CDR3. This CDR3 is CAWSVQANTEAFF. CDR3 bases: TGTGCCTGGAGTGTACAGGCCAACACTGAAGCTTTCTTT. The chain recombines TRBV30 with TRBJ1-1; maybe TRBD1 (5 bases). The germline V gene encodes CDR1 GTSNPN and CDR2 SVGIG (reference sequence). Trimming stripped 0 bases from V and 2 bases from J, with 7 bases between. The CDR3 totals 13 residues.

The chain has TRBV7-2 and TRBJ2-4, with D possibly TRBD1 on 5 matching bases. Between the trimmed V and J ends, which lost 1 base and 0 bases, there was a span of 7 bases. The CDR3 contains 15 residues. Looked up from germline, CDR1 is SGHTA and CDR2 is FQGNSA. DNA for the CDR3: TGTGCCAGCAGCTTAGGGACACTAGCCAAAAACATTCAGTACTTC. This translates into CASSLGTLAKNIQYF. Combining the CDR3 with reference TRBV7-2 and TRBJ2-4 gives the whole variable domain GAGVSQSPSNKVTEKGKDVELRCDPISGHTALYWYRQSLGQGLEFLIYFQGNSAPDKSGLPSDRFSAERTGGSVSTLTIQRTQQEDSAVYLCASSLGTLAKNIQYFGAGTRLSVL.

This chain connects TRBV6-5 to TRBJ2-7; the D gene is possibly TRBD1 (6 bases). CDR1 and CDR2 (germline): MNHEY, SVGAGI. The length of the CDR3 is 13 residues. Deletions cut 5 bases from V and 2 bases from J, with 10 bases between. The CDR3 coding sequence is TGTGCCAGCAGTCCCGGGACACCCTACGAGCAGTACTTC. It specifies CASSPGTPYEQYF.

This chain links TRBV27 with TRBJ1-4; D possibly corresponds to TRBD1 (6 bases). CDR1 and CDR2 (germline): MNHEY, SMNVEV (reference sequence). The length of the CDR3 is 15 residues. Between the trimmed V and J ends, which lost 5 bases and 3 bases, there was a span of 13 bases. Written as DNA, the CDR3 is TGTGCCAGCAGTGCTACAGGGTGGGCTAATGAAAAACTGTTTTTT. This translates into CASSATGWANEKLFF.

The chain has TRBV6-1 and TRBJ2-3; D might be TRBD1 (6 bases). The CDR3 has 11 residues. Germline loops: CDR1 MNHNS, CDR2 SASEGT. Trimming removed 5 bases at V and 7 bases at J, with 7 bases between. CDR3 in amino acids: CASSTGYTQYF. The DNA of the CDR3 is TGTGCCAGCAGTACAGGGTATACGCAGTATTTT.

The V and J genes are TRBV19 and TRBJ1-5; no clear D. Germline V lookup: CDR1 LNHDA, CDR2 SQIVND (reference sequence). This CDR3 comprises 14 residues. V was cut by 4 bases and J by 5 bases, with 12 bases left in between. The CDR3 nucleotides read TGTGCCAGTAGTACCTTACGATACTATCAGCCCCAGCATTTT. Protein: CASSTLRYYQPQHF.

The chain employs TRBV18 and TRBJ1-4; D might be TRBD1 (6 bases). CDR1 KGHSH and CDR2 LQKENI come from the germline V gene. V was cut by 4 bases and J by 8 bases, with 20 bases left in between. This CDR3 region has 16 residues. CDR3 sequence reads: CASSRPGDRAWEKLFF. CDR3 sequence (DNA): TGTGCCAGCTCACGACCAGGGGATAGAGCTTGGGAAAAACTGTTTTTT. Based on the CDR3 plus reference TRBV18 and TRBJ1-4, the full variable domain is NAGVMQNPRHLVRRRGQEARLRCSPMKGHSHVYWYRQLPEEGLKFMVYLQKENIIDESGMPKERFSAEFPKEGPSILRIQQVVRGDSAAYFCASSRPGDRAWEKLFFGSGTQLSVL.

This rearrangement joins TRBV28 to TRBJ1-5; D may be TRBD1 (5 bases). CDR1 and CDR2 (germline): MDHEN, SYDVKM. CDR3 size: 12 residues. Trimming took 8 bases from V and 8 from J, leaving 13 bases between them. This chain's CDR3 is CASAGFVEPQHF. For the CDR3, the DNA is TGTGCCAGCGCAGGGTTTGTAGAGCCCCAGCATTTT.

This clone turned up a few times. The CDR3 spells CASSQGGFYGYTF. The CDR3 DNA reads as TGCGCCAGCAGCCAAGGAGGGTTCTATGGCTACACCTTC. The chain has TRBV4-1 and TRBJ1-2; no definite D call. Germline CDR1 MGHRA, CDR2 YSYEKL. The CDR3 runs to 13 residues. The V gene lost 1 base and the J gene lost 4 bases, with 7 bases spanning the gap.

This clone was detected once. This chain connects TRBV30 to TRBJ1-3; D perhaps matches TRBD1 (5 bases). In germline, CDR1 is GTSNPN, CDR2 SVGIG (reference sequence). Trimming took 1 base from V and 0 from J, leaving 7 bases between them. The CDR3 has 14 amino acids. The CDR3, as DNA: TGTGCCTGGAGTGATGACAGCTCTGGAAACACCATATATTTT. The encoded protein is CAWSDDSSGNTIYF.

This clone was picked up a small number of times. V is TRBV19 and J is TRBJ1-4; 7 bases match TRBD1. The J segment lost 1 base and the V segment lost 4 bases, leaving 3 bases of the junction unmatched. The germline gives CDR1 LNHDA, CDR2 SQIVND (reference sequence). CDR3 length equals 15 residues. The chain's CDR3 is CASSSDRVTNEKLFF. The DNA for the CDR3 is TGTGCCAGTAGTAGCGACAGGGTAACTAATGAAAAACTGTTTTTT.

V is TRBV29-1 and J is TRBJ2-7; D may be TRBD2 (6 bases). Germline V gene lookup returns CDR1 SQVTM and CDR2 ANQGSEA. The CDR3 extends over 13 amino acids. With 7 bases removed from V and 5 bases from J, the gap between germline ends came to 18 bases. This CDR3 reads CSAWVVGEDEQYF. The CDR3 DNA reads TGCAGCGCTTGGGTCGTGGGGGAGGACGAGCAGTACTTC.

The V call is TRBV5-1, the J call TRBJ2-1, with D perhaps matching TRBD2 (5 bases). Trimming pared 4 bases from V and 9 bases from J, leaving 8 bases between. The CDR3 has 11 residues. The germline CDR1 and CDR2 sequences are SGHRS and YFSETQ. CDR3 nucleotide sequence: TGCGCCAGCAGCAGGGAGCGTGAGCAGTTCTTC. Its protein product is CASSREREQFF. The complete variable domain, with remaining parts taken from reference TRBV5-1 and TRBJ2-1, reads KAGVTQTPRYLIKTRGQQVTLSCSPISGHRSVSWYQQTPGQGLQFLFEYFSETQRNKGNFPGRFSGRQFSNSRSEMNVSTLELGDSALYLCASSREREQFFGPGTRLTVL.

The V call is TRBV25-1, the J call TRBJ2-7; D is uncertain. V gave up 8 bases and J gave up 4 bases, with 9 bases separating them. This CDR3 spans 11 amino acids. Germline V CDR1 and CDR2: MGHDK, SYGVNS. CDR3 in amino acids: CASSAVYEQYF. DNA for the CDR3: TGTGCCAGCTCGGCGGTTTACGAGCAGTACTTC.

This clone appeared once. The rearrangement uses TRBV10-3 and TRBJ2-6; TRBD2 is a possible D gene (6 bases). CDR1 ENHRY and CDR2 SYGVKD come from the germline V gene. The CDR3 has 15 residues. The V gene lost 3 bases and the J gene lost 2 bases, with 8 bases spanning the gap. In DNA, the CDR3 is TGTGCCATCAGTGATGGGGGGACTGGGGCCAACGTCCTGACTTTC. Translated: CAISDGGTGANVLTF.

The rearrangement links TRBV6-1 to TRBJ1-1; TRBD1 agrees at 7 bases. V lost 6 bases and J lost 8; bases outside the gene matches: 12. Germline lookup yields CDR1 MNHNS and CDR2 SASEGT. The CDR3 loop spans 14 amino acids. In DNA, the CDR3 is TGTGCCAGCAGAACTGAACCGGGACAGCTCGAAGCTTTCTTT. Encoded protein: CASRTEPGQLEAFF.

This chain links TRBV2 with TRBJ2-5, with 10 bases identical to TRBD2. CDR3 length: 14 amino acids. Germline CDR1 and CDR2: SNHLY and FYNNEI. V was pared by 6 bases and J by 5 bases, with 6 bases of the junction left unmatched. CDR3 region: CASRPSGRVETQYF. The CDR3 nucleotides read TGTGCCAGCAGGCCCAGCGGGAGGGTTGAGACCCAGTACTTC.

J is TRBJ1-1 and V is TRBV6-5, with a possible D match to TRBD1 (5 bases). In germline, CDR1 is MNHEY, CDR2 SVGAGI. The CDR3 has 15 amino acids. Trimming took 7 bases from V and 0 from J, leaving 15 bases between them. The DNA of the CDR3 is TGTGCCAGCACCACCGGGCGGGGGTTGAACACTGAAGCTTTCTTT. Encoded protein: CASTTGRGLNTEAFF.